Following are 9 T cell receptor beta chains from one sample sequenced in a study of type 1 and type 2 diabetes patients. PCR was run on genomic DNA. A primer set of 30 forward and 13 reverse primers amplified the CDR3. MiXCR, applied by TCRdb to the multiplex PCR reads, yields one record per CDR3 protein. This sample has about 290,000 distinct CDR3 sequences, with around 47% found just once. Input material: peripheral blood mononuclear cells (PBMCs). Receptors were obtained from a man aged 18-30 years with type 2 diabetes.

The CDR3 reads CASSVEADGGERTEAFF. In DNA, the CDR3 is TGTGCCAGCAGTGTAGAAGCCGACGGGGGAGAGAGGACTGAAGCTTTCTTT. This chain joins TRBV12-3 or TRBV12-4 and TRBJ1-1; D is possibly TRBD1 (5 bases). There are 17 residues in the CDR3. V lost 5 bases to trimming and J lost 5 bases, with 24 bases between them.

This clonotype was counted many times. The V gene is TRBV7-8, the J gene TRBJ2-7, with D perhaps TRBD2 (7 bases). This CDR3 has 13 residues. In germline, CDR1 is SGHVS, CDR2 FQNEAQ. Trimming removed 7 bases from V and 5 bases from J, with 15 bases in between. CDR3 DNA: TGTGCCAGCAACGGGGGGCCCTCGCACGAGCAGTACTTC. Translated, it gives CASNGGPSHEQYF. Supplemented by reference TRBV7-8 and TRBJ2-7, the full variable domain reads GAGVSQSPRYKVAKRGQDVALRCDPISGHVSLFWYQQALGQGPEFLTYFQNEAQLDKSGLPSDRFFAERPEGSVSTLKIQRTQQEDSAVYLCASNGGPSHEQYFGPGTRLTVT.

This clonotype was detected only once. This chain connects TRBV9 to TRBJ2-7; D possibly corresponds to TRBD2 (5 bases). The CDR3 is made up of 15 amino acids. The V gene lost 5 bases and the J gene lost 2 bases, with 17 bases spanning the gap. CDR1 is SGDLS, CDR2 YYNGEE, per germline. The CDR3 coding sequence is TGTGCCAGCAGTCCTACGCCCGGGGATACCTACGAGCAGTACTTC. This codes for CASSPTPGDTYEQYF.

In its sample, this clonotype was seen a few times. This chain links TRBV7-8 with TRBJ1-4; TRBD1 might be the D (6 bases). CDR3 length equals 12 residues. Germline-derived CDR1 and CDR2 are SGHVS and FQNEAQ. V lost 5 bases to trimming and J lost 15 bases, with 16 bases between them. Here the CDR3 DNA reads TGTGCCAGCAGCCTTGAACAGGGTAGAGTGTTTTTT. Protein product: CASSLEQGRVFF.

This clonotype was detected only a few times. The V call is TRBV6-1, the J call TRBJ2-6; D may be TRBD1 (6 bases). The CDR3 is made up of 17 amino acids. The V gene lost 7 bases and the J gene lost 1 base, with 17 bases spanning the gap. The V gene's germline CDR1 is MNHNS and CDR2 SASEGT. The CDR3 protein is CASTKGDAPSGANVLTF. CDR3 DNA: TGTGCCAGCACCAAGGGGGACGCTCCTTCTGGGGCCAACGTCCTGACTTTC.

In its sample, this clonotype was seen a few times. Here the CDR3 DNA reads TGTGCCAGCAGCCCTCCGAGGACTAGCGGGGGGGCGGCTGGTCAAGAGACCCAGTACTTC. The encoded protein is CASSPPRTSGGAAGQETQYF. The J gene is TRBJ2-5, the V gene TRBV14; TRBD2 matches 15 bases. This CDR3 has 20 residues. Germline V gene data show CDR1 as SGHDN and CDR2 as FVKESK. With V trimmed by 4 bases and J by 2 bases, 14 bases remained unmatched.

This clonotype was counted between two and nine times. V gene TRBV5-1 combines with J gene TRBJ1-6; no clear D gene. V lost 0 bases, J lost 7 bases, and 11 bases lay in between. The germline CDR1 and CDR2 sequences are SGHRS and YFSETQ. CDR3 length: 15 amino acids. This CDR3 reads CASSLEALGNSPLHF. The CDR3 DNA is TGCGCCAGCAGCTTGGAGGCCCTGGGAAATTCACCCCTCCACTTT.

The rearrangement joins TRBV7-3 to TRBJ1-2, with 9 bases identical to TRBD1. The J segment lost 8 bases and the V segment lost 5 bases, leaving 6 bases of the junction unmatched. The CDR3 sequence is 13 residues long. The V gene's germline CDR1 is SGHTA and CDR2 FQGTGA. The CDR3 region is CASSIGTGRGYTF. In DNA, the CDR3 is TGTGCCAGCAGCATCGGGACAGGGAGGGGCTACACCTTC.

The chain combines TRBV11-1 with TRBJ2-7; D may be TRBD1 (5 bases). This CDR3 comprises 13 residues. Germline V lookup: CDR1 SGHAT, CDR2 FQDESV (reference sequence). The V end was cut by 9 bases, the J end by 3 bases, with 15 bases between. CDR3: CASSLSDNYEQYF. Here the CDR3 DNA reads TGTGCCAGTTCCCTCTCGGACAACTACGAGCAGTACTTC.